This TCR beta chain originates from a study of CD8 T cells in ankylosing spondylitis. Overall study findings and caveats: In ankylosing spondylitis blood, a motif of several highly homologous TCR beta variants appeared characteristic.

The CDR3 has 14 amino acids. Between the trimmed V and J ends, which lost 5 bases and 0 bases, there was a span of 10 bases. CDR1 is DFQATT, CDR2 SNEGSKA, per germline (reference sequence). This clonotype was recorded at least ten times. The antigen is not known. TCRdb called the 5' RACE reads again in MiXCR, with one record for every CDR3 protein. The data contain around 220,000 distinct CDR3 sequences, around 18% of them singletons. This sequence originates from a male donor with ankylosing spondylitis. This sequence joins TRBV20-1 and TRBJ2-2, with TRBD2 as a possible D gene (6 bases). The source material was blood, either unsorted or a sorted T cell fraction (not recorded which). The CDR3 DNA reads TGCAGTGCTTGGGACTCTTCGAACACCGGGGAGCTGTTTTTT. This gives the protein CSAWDSSNTGELFF.